This T cell receptor beta chain was recorded in a study of shared clonotypes between healthy human individuals. Looking at the study overall: Each donor had three CD4 naive, three CD4 memory, two CD8 naive and one CD8 memory plate.

The germline V gene has CDR1 SGHKS and CDR2 YYEKEE (reference sequence). There are 13 residues in the CDR3. Trimming pared 2 bases from V and 8 bases from J, leaving 13 bases between. Assay used: immunoSEQ multiplex PCR; TCRdb lists only in-frame clones, some missing. The table lists about 670,000 clones, approximately 79% of them singletons. To note about this clone: Its matching antigen is unknown.

Study conclusions and caveats: A generally larger estimated richness was seen in naive subsets than in memory subsets. Shared clonotypes across all four donors exceeded non-shared ones in generation probability.

Input material: memory CD4+ T cells sorted from blood. The sample's subset: CD45RA-negative fraction. V is TRBV5-5 and J is TRBJ1-1; tentatively, D is TRBD1 (5 bases). The sequence was collected from a woman aged 30 to 39 in good health. Here the CDR3 DNA reads TGTGCCAGCAGCTTCCGGAGGGGCTTAGAAGCTTTCTTT. This gives the protein CASSFRRGLEAFF.